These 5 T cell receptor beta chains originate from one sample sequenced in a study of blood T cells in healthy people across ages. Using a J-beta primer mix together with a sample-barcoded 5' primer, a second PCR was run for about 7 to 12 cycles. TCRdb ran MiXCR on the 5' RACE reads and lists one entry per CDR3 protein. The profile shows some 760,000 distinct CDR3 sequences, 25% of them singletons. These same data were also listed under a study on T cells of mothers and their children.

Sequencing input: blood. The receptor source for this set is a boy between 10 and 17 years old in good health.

The CDR3 nucleotides read TGTGCCAGCACCCCGTCGGGAGGGGCCTACGAGCAGTACTTC. Translated: CASTPSGGAYEQYF. This rearrangement joins TRBV28 to TRBJ2-5, with 8 bases fitting TRBD2. The last part of the DNA fits TRBJ2-7 better; the J call may be wrong. In germline, CDR1 is MDHEN, CDR2 SYDVKM. The CDR3 is made up of 14 amino acids.

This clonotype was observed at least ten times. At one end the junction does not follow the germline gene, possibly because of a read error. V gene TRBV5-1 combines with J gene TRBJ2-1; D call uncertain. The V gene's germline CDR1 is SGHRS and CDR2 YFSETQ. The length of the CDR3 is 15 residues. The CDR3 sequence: CASSLAASSYNEQFF. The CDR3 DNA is TGTGCCAGCAGCTTAGCCGCCAGCTCCTACAATGAGCAGTTCTTC.

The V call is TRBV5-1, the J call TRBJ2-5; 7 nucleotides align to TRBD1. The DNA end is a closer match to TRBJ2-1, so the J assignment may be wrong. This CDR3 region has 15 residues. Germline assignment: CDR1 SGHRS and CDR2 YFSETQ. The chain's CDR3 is CASSLGGGASREQFF. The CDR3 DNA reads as TGCGCCAGCAGCTTGGGAGGGGGCGCTTCACGTGAGCAGTTCTTC.

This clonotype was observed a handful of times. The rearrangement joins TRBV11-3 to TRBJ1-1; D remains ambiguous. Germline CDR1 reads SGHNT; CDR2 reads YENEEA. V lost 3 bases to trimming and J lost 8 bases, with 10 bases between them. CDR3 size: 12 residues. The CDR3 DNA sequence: TGTGCCAGCAGCTTGCTAGGTCCCGAAGCTTTCTTT. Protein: CASSLLGPEAFF.

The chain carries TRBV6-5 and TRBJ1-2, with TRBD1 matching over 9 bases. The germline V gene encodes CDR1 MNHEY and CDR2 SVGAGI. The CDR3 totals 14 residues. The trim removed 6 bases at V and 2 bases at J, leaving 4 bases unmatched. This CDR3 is CASRRTGANYGYTF. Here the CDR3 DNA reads TGTGCCAGCAGAAGGACAGGGGCAAACTATGGCTACACCTTC.